The T cell receptor (beta chain) under discussion was sequenced for a study of CD8 T cells in ankylosing spondylitis. This clonotype was seen a few times. TCRdb fed the 5' RACE reads into MiXCR, producing one record per CDR3 protein. The sample carries approximately 35,000 distinct CDR3 sequences, 11% to 15% recorded once. The sequencing sample was made of blood. The sequence came from a male donor with ankylosing spondylitis or in good health (not recorded which).

CDR3 sequence: CSVILRGPVETQYF. DNA for the CDR3: TGCAGCGTTATCCTCAGGGGCCCGGTGGAGACCCAGTACTTC. The chain is built from TRBV29-1 and TRBJ2-5, with a tentative D call TRBD1 (6 bases). Looked up from germline, CDR1 is SQVTM and CDR2 is ANQGSEA. V shed 5 bases and J shed 5 bases, with 18 bases lying between them. CDR3 length: 14 residues.